The 11 T cell receptor beta chains below come from one sample, sequenced in a study of control samples from healthy donors and cancer patients. Sequencing used immunoSEQ multiplex PCR; TCRdb keeps in-frame clones, though not all of them. The table records 85,000 to 95,000 clones, about nine tenths of them present only once. Sequencing used blood. The receptors here all came from a woman aged 30 to 39 in good health.

The CDR3 bases are TGTGCCAGCAGCGGACAGGGACAGGGGTGGGAGACCCAGTACTTC. Translating it yields CASSGQGQGWETQYF. The genes are TRBV7-6 and TRBJ2-5, with TRBD1 identical over 10 bases. J lost 5 bases, V lost 5 bases, and 8 bases had no gene match. The germline CDR1 and CDR2 sequences are SGHVS and FNYEAQ. This CDR3 contains 15 residues.

V gene TRBV7-3 combines with J gene TRBJ1-2; D may be TRBD1 (6 bases). Trimming took off 0 bases at V and 5 bases at J, with 16 bases between the two ends. The CDR3 has 16 amino acids. Germline loops: CDR1 SGHTA, CDR2 FQGTGA. The CDR3 DNA reads TGTGCCAGCAGCTTAACGGCCGTCGGGGGCGTTTATGGCTACACCTTC. This codes for CASSLTAVGGVYGYTF.

The V and J genes are TRBV30 and TRBJ1-5, with unresolved D. Germline CDR1 reads GTSNPN; CDR2 reads SVGIG (reference sequence). The CDR3 length is 12 residues. V lost 0 bases, J lost 5 bases, and 5 bases lay in between. Written as DNA, the CDR3 is TGTGCCTGGAGTGTAGATCATCAGCCCCAGCATTTT. Protein product: CAWSVDHQPQHF.

The V call is TRBV10-3, the J call TRBJ1-5; 9 nucleotides agree with TRBD1. The CDR3 is 13 amino acids. Germline V gene lookup returns CDR1 ENHRY and CDR2 SYGVKD. Unmatched junction bases numbered 0, after V lost 8 bases and J lost 1 base. Here the CDR3 reads CAIGTGSNQPQHF. DNA for the CDR3: TGTGCCATCGGGACAGGGAGCAATCAGCCCCAGCATTTT.

The chain uses TRBV6-5 and TRBJ2-7, with 11 nucleotides matching TRBD2. The CDR3 sequence is 14 residues long. Germline V gene data show CDR1 as MNHEY and CDR2 as SVGAGI. J gave up 3 bases and V 7 bases, and 5 bases lay outside the gene matches. The CDR3 nucleotides read TGTGCCAGCACCTCTAGCGGGGGGAGCTACGAGCAGTACTTC. As protein: CASTSSGGSYEQYF.

CDR3 amino acids: CASSFDTSSYEQYF. CDR3 coding DNA: TGTGCCAGCAGTTTTGACACCTCCTCCTACGAGCAGTACTTC. The rearrangement joins TRBV28 to TRBJ2-7; D remains ambiguous. The CDR3 is 14 residues long. Trimming shortened V by 3 bases and J by 0 bases, and 9 bases separated the two germline ends. Germline V CDR1 and CDR2: MDHEN, SYDVKM.

CDR3 residues: CASSRQRNTIYF. CDR3 nucleotides: TGTGCCAGCAGTCGTCAACGAAACACCATATATTTT. V and J are TRBV28 and TRBJ1-3; D is unresolved. Germline values: CDR1 MDHEN, CDR2 SYDVKM. V was trimmed by 5 bases and J by 5 bases, leaving 7 bases between them. This CDR3 is built from 12 residues. Full variable domain (missing parts from reference TRBV28 and TRBJ1-3): DVKVTQSSRYLVKRTGEKVFLECVQDMDHENMFWYRQDPGLGLRLIYFSYDVKMKEKGDIPEGYSVSREKKERFSLILESASTNQTSMYLCASSRQRNTIYFGEGSWLTVV.

CDR3 nucleotide sequence: TGTGCCAGTAGTATTAAAGGGAGTAGCAATCAGCCCCAGCATTTT. Protein product: CASSIKGSSNQPQHF. The chain combines TRBV19 with TRBJ1-5; D is unclear. V lost 3 bases to trimming and J lost 0 bases, with 9 bases between them. The CDR3 consists of 15 residues. CDR1 is LNHDA, CDR2 SQIVND, per germline (reference sequence).

J is TRBJ2-3 and V is TRBV5-1; 8 bases match TRBD2. Germline V gene data show CDR1 as SGHRS and CDR2 as YFSETQ. The CDR3 runs 15 residues. After removal of 1 base from V and 4 bases from J, the junction contained 5 bases not matched to a gene. The CDR3: CASSLSWTSSDTQYF. As DNA, the CDR3 is TGCGCCAGCAGCTTGAGCTGGACTAGCTCAGATACGCAGTATTTT. The full variable domain, rest sourced from reference TRBV5-1 and TRBJ2-3, is KAGVTQTPRYLIKTRGQQVTLSCSPISGHRSVSWYQQTPGQGLQFLFEYFSETQRNKGNFPGRFSGRQFSNSRSEMNVSTLELGDSALYLCASSLSWTSSDTQYFGPGTRLTVL.

The chain is built from TRBV3-1 (or the pseudogene TRBV3-2) and TRBJ1-2; 12 bases fit TRBD1. The J segment lost 11 bases and the V segment lost 4 bases, leaving 20 bases of the junction unmatched. Germline CDR1 reads LGHDT; CDR2 reads YNNKEL (reference sequence). The CDR3 has 18 amino acids. CDR3 sequence reads: CASSPRDRGRERAIGYTF. The CDR3 DNA reads as TGTGCCAGCAGCCCCCGGGACAGGGGGCGTGAAAGGGCTATTGGGTACACCTTC.

This clone showed up just once. This rearrangement joins TRBV19 to TRBJ2-7; a weak D match, TRBD1 (6 bases). The CDR3 is made up of 15 amino acids. The V end lost 5 bases, the J end lost 1 base, and 15 bases lay between the germline ends. Germline CDR1 is LNHDA and CDR2 is SQIVND (reference sequence). The CDR3 here is CASSVQGRGSYEQYF. The CDR3 nucleotides are TGTGCCAGTAGTGTACAGGGAAGAGGTTCCTACGAGCAGTACTTC. The full variable domain, in which reference TRBV19 and TRBJ2-7 provide the parts outside the CDR3, is DGGITQSPKYLFRKEGQNVTLSCEQNLNHDAMYWYRQDPGQGLRLIYYSQIVNDFQKGDIAEGYSVSREKKESFPLTVTSAQKNPTAFYLCASSVQGRGSYEQYFGPGTRLTVT.